A selection of T cell receptor beta chains follows, all from one sample in a study of response to subunit inactivated influenza vaccine. TCRdb analysed the RT-PCR reads with MiXCR anew, one entry per CDR3 protein. The repertoire consists of about 800,000 distinct CDR3 sequences, with around 20% occurring once and the leading ten covering around 9.6%. The specimen was PBMCs from blood, collected more than 4 days after vaccination. The receptors stem from a man between 45 and 60 years old who received an inactivated influenza vaccine. Both conserved end residues are part of each CDR3. D genes are given only for firm matches. Size is stated for part of the rows, as once, few or many counts, or as a class when the clone is expanded.

D,size,J,V,CDR3,DNA
NA,many,TRBJ2-7,TRBV20-1,CSAKSRPADHEQYF,TGCAGTGCTAAGAGCAGGCCAGCCGACCACGAGCAGTACTTC
TRBD2,NA,TRBJ2-3,TRBV11-2,CASSFLAGPRDTQYF,TGTGCCAGCAGCTTTCTAGCGGGGCCACGAGATACGCAGTATTTT
NA,few,TRBJ2-7,TRBV20-1,CSARDISYGRVYEQYF,TGCAGTGCTAGAGATATCAGTTACGGCCGAGTCTACGAGCAGTACTTC
TRBD2,few,TRBJ2-5,TRBV10-2,CASARGYQETQYF,TGCGCCAGCGCGCGGGGGTACCAAGAGACCCAGTACTTC
NA,NA,TRBJ2-3,TRBV2,CASSRRDTFTDTQYF,TGTGCCAGCAGTAGGCGGGACACCTTCACAGATACGCAGTATTTT
NA,few,TRBJ2-1,TRBV20-1,CSARDKIGDEQFF,TGCAGTGCTAGAGATAAGATCGGGGATGAGCAGTTCTTC
NA,NA,TRBJ2-7,TRBV25-1,CASSQIDGSYEQYF,TGTGCCAGCAGTCAAATAGACGGGTCCTACGAGCAGTACTTC
NA,NA,TRBJ2-5,TRBV12-3/TRBV12-4,CASSLLGMTFQETQYF,TGTGCCAGCAGTTTATTAGGCATGACTTTTCAAGAGACCCAGTACTTC
NA,NA,TRBJ1-4,TRBV6-5,CASSSQGSVTEKLFF,TGTGCCAGCAGTTCACAGGGCAGCGTGACTGAAAAACTGTTTTTT
NA,NA,TRBJ1-4,TRBV5-1,CASSSGPPNEKLFF,TGCGCCAGCAGCTCGGGACCGCCTAATGAAAAACTGTTTTTT
TRBD1,few,TRBJ2-5,TRBV5-1,CASSHTGVQETQYF,TGCGCCAGCAGCCACACAGGGGTCCAAGAGACCCAGTACTTC
NA,few,TRBJ2-7,TRBV20-1,CSARGGINSYEQYF,TGCAGTGCTAGAGGCGGGATTAACTCCTACGAGCAGTACTTC
NA,NA,TRBJ1-1,TRBV5-1,CASSTVTGTEAFF,TGCGCCAGCTCGACCGTGACCGGGACTGAAGCTTTCTTT
NA,NA,TRBJ2-5,TRBV7-2,CASSRVGLETQYF,TGTGCCAGCAGTAGGGTGGGGTTAGAGACCCAGTACTTC
NA,many,TRBJ2-5,TRBV4-1,CASSQDVSGTALGTQYF,TGCGCCAGCAGCCAAGATGTTTCCGGGACCGCCTTGGGGACCCAGTACTTC
NA,few,TRBJ2-6,TRBV5-1,CASSLWRASGANVLTF,TGCGCCAGCAGCTTGTGGCGGGCCTCTGGGGCCAACGTCCTGACTTTC
TRBD2,many,TRBJ2-7,TRBV7-2,CASGLAEAYEQYF,TGTGCCAGCGGACTAGCCGAAGCCTACGAGCAGTACTTC
NA,many,TRBJ2-7,TRBV5-1,CASSLWASYEQYF,TGTGCCAGCAGCTTATGGGCCTCCTACGAGCAGTACTTC
NA,few,TRBJ1-4,TRBV20-1,CSARDRTATNEKLFF,TGCAGTGCTAGAGACCGGACAGCAACTAATGAAAAACTGTTTTTT
TRBD2,NA,TRBJ2-7,TRBV3-1,CASSHGTGLAGDSEQYF,TGTGCCAGCAGCCATGGTACCGGACTAGCGGGAGACTCCGAGCAGTACTTC
TRBD1,many,TRBJ2-5,TRBV12-3/TRBV12-4,CASSLTGGRETQYF,TGTGCCAGCAGCTTGACAGGGGGGCGAGAGACCCAGTACTTC
NA,NA,TRBJ1-1,TRBV11-1,CASSLVGGRVGIPNTEAFF,TGTGCCAGCAGCTTAGTTGGAGGTCGGGTAGGAATTCCTAACACTGAAGCTTTCTTT
NA,many,TRBJ2-5,TRBV20-1,CSARTTRGETQYF,TGCAGTGCTCGTACGACTAGGGGAGAGACCCAGTACTTC
NA,many,TRBJ2-3,TRBV6-5,CASSSDPGPDTQYF,TGTGCCAGCAGTTCGGACCCCGGCCCAGATACGCAGTATTTT
NA,few,TRBJ1-6,TRBV9,CASSDSTWNNSPLHF,TGTGCCAGCAGCGACTCGACATGGAATAATTCACCCCTCCACTTT
TRBD1,few,TRBJ2-1,TRBV27,CASSFPGTANDEQFF,TGTGCCAGCAGTTTCCCCGGGACAGCGAACGATGAGCAGTTCTTC
NA,NA,TRBJ2-4,TRBV11-1,CASSLPSGRGYGKNIQYF,TGTGCCAGCAGCTTACCCAGTGGGCGCGGTTACGGCAAAAACATTCAGTACTTC
TRBD2,NA,TRBJ2-1,TRBV29-1,CSVDYSSGRPGSSYNEQFF,TGCAGCGTTGACTACTCTAGCGGGAGGCCCGGAAGCTCCTACAATGAGCAGTTCTTC
NA,few,TRBJ2-3,TRBV6-2/TRBV6-3,CASSGQGPTDTQYF,TGTGCCAGCAGTGGTCAGGGGCCCACAGATACGCAGTATTTT
TRBD1,NA,TRBJ2-2,TRBV30,CAWSPFGVRGRNTGELFF,TGTGCCTGGAGTCCCTTTGGGGTGAGGGGGCGGAACACCGGGGAGCTGTTTTTT
NA,NA,TRBJ2-5,TRBV6-1,CASRTRDGSVSETQYF,TGTGCCAGCAGAACTAGGGACGGATCAGTTTCAGAGACCCAGTACTTC
TRBD2,once,TRBJ2-2,TRBV5-1,CASSLVQAGRAGELFF,TGCGCCAGCAGCTTGGTCCAAGCGGGGAGGGCCGGGGAGCTGTTTTTT
NA,NA,TRBJ2-2,TRBV4-3,CASSQDLGQTNTGELFF,TGCGCCAGCAGCCAAGATCTAGGGCAGACGAACACCGGGGAGCTGTTTTTT
TRBD2,NA,TRBJ2-4,TRBV7-2,CASSLAGGGSKNIQYF,TGTGCCAGCAGCTTAGCCGGGGGGGGAAGCAAAAACATTCAGTACTTC
NA,NA,TRBJ2-7,TRBV6-1,CASSSPGTGPVRHEQYF,TGTGCCAGCAGTAGTCCCGGGACTGGCCCGGTTCGCCACGAGCAGTACTTC
TRBD1,few,TRBJ2-3,TRBV4-3,CASSHPGTVPSQDTQYF,TGCGCCAGCAGCCATCCCGGGACAGTCCCTTCTCAGGATACGCAGTATTTT
TRBD2,NA,TRBJ2-3,TRBV10-3,CAIGGAARLAGEDTQYF,TGTGCCATCGGGGGGGCAGCTAGACTAGCGGGAGAAGATACGCAGTATTTT
NA,NA,TRBJ2-5,TRBV6-2/TRBV6-3,CASSYAQETQYF,TGTGCCAGCAGTTACGCTCAAGAGACCCAGTACTTC
TRBD2,NA,TRBJ2-1,TRBV7-2,CASSTRTSGDNEQFF,TGTGCCAGCAGCACCCGGACTAGCGGGGACAATGAGCAGTTCTTC
NA,NA,TRBJ2-1,TRBV9,CASRSLTDEQFF,TGTGCCAGCAGGTCCCTCACAGATGAGCAGTTCTTC
NA,NA,TRBJ1-4,TRBV6-1,CASSLQPTNEKLFF,TGTGCCAGCAGTCTTCAACCAACTAATGAAAAACTGTTTTTT
NA,few,TRBJ2-1,TRBV7-9,CASSLVTVYNEQFF,TGTGCCAGCAGCTTAGTGACAGTCTACAATGAGCAGTTCTTC
NA,NA,TRBJ2-1,TRBV6-2/TRBV6-3,CASRGGPRWGNNEQFF,TGTGCCAGCAGAGGAGGGCCCCGCTGGGGGAACAATGAGCAGTTCTTC
TRBD1,few,TRBJ1-1,TRBV20-1,CSARRQGGTEAFF,TGCAGTGCTAGACGACAGGGAGGAACTGAAGCTTTCTTT
NA,few,TRBJ2-3,TRBV12-3/TRBV12-4,CASSSGTLTLDTQYF,TGTGCCAGCAGTTCCGGGACTCTTACCTTAGATACGCAGTATTTT
NA,few,TRBJ2-3,TRBV5-1,CASSLAGEADTQYF,TGCGCCAGCAGCTTAGCCGGGGAGGCAGATACGCAGTATTTT
NA,NA,TRBJ1-5,TRBV28,CASSLLQGDQPQHF,TGTGCCAGCAGTTTATTACAGGGCGATCAGCCCCAGCATTTT
TRBD2,NA,TRBJ2-5,TRBV5-1,CASSLVPSGEETQYF,TGCGCCAGCAGCTTGGTGCCTAGCGGAGAAGAGACCCAGTACTTC
NA,NA,TRBJ2-5,TRBV10-3,CAISETGRQETQYF,TGTGCCATCAGTGAAACAGGGCGCCAAGAGACCCAGTACTTC
TRBD2,NA,TRBJ2-2,TRBV20-1,CSAPPSGGSTGELFF,TGCAGTGCCCCCCCTAGCGGGGGCTCGACCGGGGAGCTGTTTTTT
NA,many,TRBJ2-7,TRBV11-2,CASSLGSGSSYEQYF,TGTGCCAGCAGCTTAGGGTCGGGGTCTTCCTACGAGCAGTACTTC
TRBD1,few,TRBJ1-1,TRBV5-1,CASSWMTPPGQGSEAFF,TGCGCCAGCAGCTGGATGACACCCCCGGGACAGGGGTCTGAAGCTTTCTTT
NA,many,TRBJ1-1,TRBV4-3,CASSHRWGKAAVNTEAFF,TGCGCCAGCAGCCACCGATGGGGTAAAGCGGCCGTGAACACTGAAGCTTTCTTT
NA,few,TRBJ2-3,TRBV24-1,CATSDTLDSTDTQYF,TGTGCCACCAGTGATACGCTGGACAGCACAGATACGCAGTATTTT
NA,few,TRBJ1-2,TRBV7-9,CASSLAYRGTRGGYTF,TGTGCCAGCAGCTTAGCGTACCGGGGGACGAGGGGTGGCTACACCTTC
TRBD2,few,TRBJ2-1,TRBV7-8,CASSLASSHRGGEQFF,TGTGCCAGCAGCTTAGCTTCTAGCCACCGGGGGGGTGAGCAGTTCTTC
NA,few,TRBJ2-7,TRBV12-3/TRBV12-4,CASSPRDRPEYEQYF,TGTGCCAGCAGTCCGCGGGACCGGCCAGAGTACGAGCAGTACTTC
NA,NA,TRBJ2-1,TRBV5-1,CASSLGPGYNEQFF,TGCGCCAGCAGCTTGGGTCCCGGATACAATGAGCAGTTCTTC